The clone carrying this T cell receptor beta chain appeared many times. Antigen unknown. Ranging in age from about 6 to 100, the donors were healthy Caucasian individuals from Russia. The data are from a study of blood T cells in healthy people across ages. The overall study: The capture of about one barcoded beta molecule per two T cells was achieved by template switching. Overall study findings and caveats: Naive CD4+ cells and diversity were both higher in long-lived donors than in aged donors.

Combining a sample-barcoded 5' primer with a J-beta primer mix, a second PCR ran for roughly 7 to 12 cycles. Via MiXCR, TCRdb re-called the 5' RACE reads, giving one row per CDR3 protein. The sample has 700,000 to 800,000 distinct CDR3 sequences, around 46% seen once. Between the trimmed V and J ends, which lost 6 bases and 6 bases, there was a span of 8 bases. The CDR3 is made up of 11 amino acids. CDR1 and CDR2 from the germline V gene are KGHDR and SFDVKD. This chain connects TRBV24-1 to TRBJ2-7; D not resolved. The sequence was collected from a woman aged 60-70 years in good health. Sample: blood. In nucleotides, the CDR3 is TGTGCCACCAGTCAAAAGGGCGAGCAGTACTTC. It is translated as CATSQKGEQYF.